The 24 T cell receptor beta chains listed next were all sequenced from one sample in a study of T cell repertoires in cytomegalovirus infection. These receptors' antigens are unknown. One entry per CDR3 protein, called by TCRdb with MiXCR from the reads. The profile shows around 710,000 distinct CDR3 sequences, around 29% of them singletons. Sample: cultured CD8+ T cells from PBMCs, taken from culture after CMV antigen stimulation. These receptor sequences come from a human donor in good health (CMV status not recorded). Some clones in this sample may be carry-over from other donors' samples.

This clonotype was picked up a small number of times. The V and J genes are TRBV6-1 and TRBJ1-1; D might be TRBD1 (5 bases). Germline lookup yields CDR1 MNHNS and CDR2 SASEGT. V gave up 5 bases and J gave up 4 bases, with 17 bases separating them. The CDR3 is 15 amino acids. The CDR3 is CASSLTAGPGTEAFF. The CDR3 coding sequence is TGTGCCAGCAGTTTAACCGCGGGACCGGGCACTGAAGCTTTCTTT.

This clonotype has just a few counts. This chain links TRBV7-6 with TRBJ1-5, with D tentatively TRBD1 (5 bases). CDR1 and CDR2 from the germline V gene are SGHVS and FNYEAQ. The V gene lost 1 base and the J gene lost 5 bases, with 9 bases spanning the gap. CDR3 length: 14 amino acids. The CDR3: CASSLGGVDQPQHF. CDR3 sequence (DNA): TGTGCCAGCAGCTTAGGGGGGGTCGATCAGCCCCAGCATTTT.

This clonotype was seen at least ten times. The genes are TRBV7-6 and TRBJ2-3; no firm D call. V gave up 2 bases and J gave up 1 base, with 19 bases separating them. The CDR3 runs to 18 residues. Germline values: CDR1 SGHVS, CDR2 FNYEAQ. The CDR3 region is CASSLSPRAEFGTDTQYF. CDR3 nucleotide sequence: TGTGCCAGCAGCTTAAGTCCCCGGGCGGAATTCGGCACAGATACGCAGTATTTT.

In its sample, this clonotype was seen many times. The J gene is TRBJ2-1, the V gene TRBV4-1; the D call may be TRBD1 or TRBD2 (5 bases each). The CDR3 length is 17 residues. Per the germline V gene, CDR1 is MGHRA and CDR2 is YSYEKL. V lost 6 bases and J 2 bases, leaving 20 bases between the germline ends. The CDR3 nucleotides are TGCGCCAGCAGGTGCCGGGACCCTTCGAGCCCCTACAATGAGCAGTTCTTC. It yields the protein CASRCRDPSSPYNEQFF.

The table lists this clonotype with a few counts. The V call is TRBV15, the J call TRBJ2-7; D not certain. The CDR3 runs to 18 residues. Trimming removed 0 bases from V and 6 bases from J, with 24 bases in between. Germline V gene lookup returns CDR1 LNHNV and CDR2 YYDKDF (reference sequence). The DNA of the CDR3 is TGTGCCACCAGCAGAGATCCATCTTCCGTCATAGGCCCCTCCGAGCAGTACTTC. The encoded protein is CATSRDPSSVIGPSEQYF.

The V and J genes are TRBV20-1 and TRBJ1-2; D remains unclear. From germline, CDR1 is DFQATT and CDR2 SNEGSKA (reference sequence). The V and J ends lost 1 base and 8 bases respectively, with 20 bases between them. The CDR3 totals 15 residues. The CDR3 loop is CSARGELPITMGYTF. The CDR3 bases are TGCAGTGCTAGAGGGGAGCTACCTATAACTATGGGCTACACCTTC.

The rearrangement uses TRBV4-1 and TRBJ1-4; D remains unclear. Trimming removed 4 bases at V and 8 bases at J, with 11 bases between. The CDR3 is made up of 13 amino acids. CDR1 and CDR2 from the germline V gene are MGHRA and YSYEKL. CDR3 amino acids: CASSPFLGEKLFF. For the CDR3, the DNA is TGCGCCAGCAGCCCCTTTTTGGGCGAAAAACTGTTTTTT.

A few counts support this clonotype. The chain couples TRBV19 to TRBJ1-6, with TRBD1 identical over 8 bases. Trimming cost V 4 bases and J 2 bases; bases outside gene matches: 4. This CDR3 is 16 amino acids long. Germline V CDR1 and CDR2: LNHDA, SQIVND (reference sequence). CDR3 loop: CASSNRGQAYNSPLHF. The DNA of the CDR3 is TGTGCCAGTAGTAACCGGGGACAGGCCTATAATTCACCCCTCCACTTT.

This clonotype was counted many times. The V call is TRBV7-2, the J call TRBJ1-2; 7 bases map to TRBD1. In germline, CDR1 is SGHTA, CDR2 FQGNSA. This CDR3 comprises 15 residues. With 1 base clipped from V and 8 bases from J, the junction kept 10 bases outside the gene matches. CDR3 coding DNA: TGTGCCAGCAGCTTAGTTGGCTGGAGGGGGCAGGGCTACACCTTC. Protein product: CASSLVGWRGQGYTF.

This clonotype was counted ten times or more. The rearrangement joins TRBV7-3 to TRBJ1-1; TRBD1 is a possible D gene (5 bases). Germline loops: CDR1 SGHTA, CDR2 FQGTGA. Trimming took off 5 bases at V and 1 base at J, with 14 bases between the two ends. The CDR3 length is 15 residues. In DNA form, the CDR3 reads TGTGCCAGCAGCGTTGCCGGGACGGCGAACACTGAAGCTTTCTTT. Translated: CASSVAGTANTEAFF.

The chain joins TRBV15 to TRBJ1-5, with unresolved D. The CDR3 spans 14 residues. Germline V gene sequence: CDR1 LNHNV, CDR2 YYDKDF (reference sequence). Trimming shortened V by 0 bases and J by 7 bases, and 10 bases separated the two germline ends. The CDR3 loop reads CATSRDTRRQPQHF. The DNA for the CDR3 is TGTGCCACCAGCAGAGATACGAGGAGGCAGCCCCAGCATTTT.

The gene calls are TRBV7-3 and TRBJ2-2; D uncertain. V was clipped by 1 base and J by 7 bases, with 13 bases between them. Germline values: CDR1 SGHTA, CDR2 FQGTGA. CDR3 length: 15 amino acids. The CDR3 nucleotides are TGTGCCAGCAGCTTAAGGCGCAGTGATTTCGGGGAGCTGTTTTTT. This codes for CASSLRRSDFGELFF.

This clonotype has only a few counts. V gene TRBV7-7 combines with J gene TRBJ2-7; D gene unclear. The CDR3 consists of 14 residues. The germline gives CDR1 SSHAT, CDR2 FNYEAQ (reference sequence). CDR3 in amino acids: CASSPTSRGYEQYV. CDR3 DNA sequence: TGTGCTAGCAGCCCCACCTCCCGTGGCTACGAGCAGTACGTC.

The rearrangement uses TRBV6-5 and TRBJ2-5, with D perhaps given as TRBD1 or TRBD2 (5 bases each). V was clipped by 0 bases and J by 2 bases, with 13 bases between them. Per the germline V gene, CDR1 is MNHEY and CDR2 is SVGAGI. CDR3 size: 16 residues. The CDR3 DNA sequence: TGTGCCAGCAGTTACTCCCAGGGAGATGGGCAAGAGACCCAGTACTTC. Amino acid sequence: CASSYSQGDGQETQYF.

This rearrangement joins TRBV27 to TRBJ2-1, with 10 bases lining up with TRBD1. From germline, CDR1 is MNHEY and CDR2 SMNVEV (reference sequence). This CDR3 comprises 15 residues. Unmatched junction bases numbered 9, after V lost 5 bases and J lost 8 bases. The DNA for the CDR3 is TGTGCCAGCAGTCCCGGGACAGGGGCGGTATATGAGCAGTTCTTC. Protein: CASSPGTGAVYEQFF.

This clonotype was observed a few times. The V gene is TRBV6-2 or TRBV6-3, the J gene TRBJ2-3, with 15 bases identical to TRBD2. V shed 7 bases, J shed 6 bases, and the junction held 5 bases outside the gene matches. The CDR3 consists of 15 residues. CDR1 and CDR2 from the germline V gene are MNHEY and SVGEGT. CDR3 sequence: CASIGLAGGPDTQYF. In DNA, the CDR3 is TGTGCCAGCATCGGACTAGCGGGGGGGCCTGATACGCAGTATTTT.

There are a few counts of this clonotype. The rearrangement links TRBV7-9 to TRBJ1-5, with D perhaps TRBD1 (6 bases). The germline V and J ends were trimmed by 3 bases and 0 bases, with 9 bases remaining between them. The CDR3 covers 15 residues. Per the germline V gene, CDR1 is SEHNR and CDR2 is FQNEAQ (reference sequence). The CDR3 loop reads CASSLDRYSNQPQHF. The DNA of the CDR3 is TGTGCCAGCAGCTTGGACAGATATAGCAATCAGCCCCAGCATTTT.

The chain combines TRBV7-8 with TRBJ1-3; D is perhaps TRBD1 (5 bases). CDR3 length equals 17 residues. Germline V gene data show CDR1 as SGHVS and CDR2 as FQNEAQ. The V gene lost 4 bases and the J gene lost 0 bases, with 16 bases spanning the gap. The CDR3 region has the DNA TGTGCCAGCAGCTCACTCCAGACAGCAGACTCTGGAAACACCATATATTTT. This encodes CASSSLQTADSGNTIYF.

This clonotype was detected a few times. The rearrangement joins TRBV3-1 to TRBJ2-1, with D perhaps being TRBD1 or TRBD2 (6 bases each). Trimming took 2 bases from V and 8 from J, leaving 13 bases between them. This CDR3 region has 14 residues. The germline V gene has CDR1 LGHDT and CDR2 YNNKEL (reference sequence). The CDR3 loop reads CASSQIAGGHEQFF. The CDR3 DNA reads TGTGCCAGCAGCCAAATAGCCGGGGGCCATGAGCAGTTCTTC.

This rearrangement joins TRBV2 to TRBJ1-3; D is undetermined. Germline V gene data show CDR1 as SNHLY and CDR2 as FYNNEI. V was clipped by 11 bases and J by 2 bases, with 13 bases between them. The CDR3 has 13 residues. In DNA form, the CDR3 reads TGTGCCGCACTGGGAGGGCCTGGAAACACCATATATTTT. The encoded protein is CAALGGPGNTIYF.

The chain recombines TRBV19 with TRBJ2-1; D possibly uses TRBD1 or TRBD2 (5 bases each). The CDR3 runs 13 residues. Germline CDR1 is LNHDA and CDR2 is SQIVND (reference sequence). V lost 3 bases and J lost 5, with 8 bases in between. The CDR3 sequence: CASSIGGDNEQFF. CDR3 bases: TGTGCCAGTAGTATTGGGGGAGACAATGAGCAGTTCTTC.

As to this clonotype: As the CDR3 is not closed by the conserved phenylalanine or tryptophan, this likely results from a read error. This rearrangement joins TRBV5-6 to TRBJ1-2; D gene ambiguous. The CDR3 has 15 amino acids. CDR1 and CDR2 from the germline V gene are SGHDT and YYEEEE. The ends were cut back, 0 bases at V and 3 bases at J, with 12 bases in the middle. The CDR3 region is CASSLGSGTYYGYTL. The CDR3, as DNA: TGTGCCAGCAGCTTGGGCTCAGGAACTTACTATGGCTACACCCTC.

V usage is TRBV4-1 and J usage is TRBJ2-7, with 7 positions matching TRBD2. The J segment lost 0 bases and the V segment lost 3 bases, leaving 17 bases of the junction unmatched. Per germline, CDR1 MGHRA and CDR2 YSYEKL. This CDR3 comprises 19 residues. The CDR3 region is CASSQAPGLTRGSSYEQYF. The CDR3 DNA reads as TGCGCCAGCAGCCAGGCCCCGGGACTAACAAGGGGAAGCTCCTACGAGCAGTACTTC.

This clonotype was seen a few times. The chain joins TRBV2 to TRBJ2-7, with D maybe TRBD2 (7 bases). The CDR3 length is 13 residues. V was clipped by 10 bases and J by 0 bases, with 13 bases between them. The germline V gene has CDR1 SNHLY and CDR2 FYNNEI. The CDR3 region has the DNA TGTGCCAATTCGGGGGGCTACTCCTACGAGCAGTACTTC. Translating gives CANSGGYSYEQYF.